These 24 T cell receptor beta chains share one sample of origin, sequenced in a study of T-cell reconstitution after alpha-beta-depleted transplantation in children. During its preparation, the TCRbeta library received unique molecular identifiers. MiXCR was run by TCRdb on the PCR reads, yielding one entry per CDR3 protein. The sample gives 90,000 to 100,000 distinct CDR3 sequences, around 22% of which show up once; about a fifth is in the top ten. The sequencing used PBMCs, collected before TCRalphabeta/CD19-depleted stem cell transplant. The receptors stem from a boy between 2 and 10 years old with acute lymphoblastic leukemia, due to receive a stem cell transplant.

This chain links TRBV28 with TRBJ2-3, with 9 nucleotides matching TRBD2. The germline V gene encodes CDR1 MDHEN and CDR2 SYDVKM. The junction had 3 bases not matched to a gene; V was cut back by 4 bases and J by 1 base. The CDR3 loop spans 15 amino acids. CDR3: CASSSSGARTDTQYF. DNA of the CDR3: TGTGCCAGCAGTTCTAGCGGGGCCCGCACAGATACGCAGTATTTT.

This clonotype was seen repeatedly, ten times or more. The chain joins TRBV27 to TRBJ2-3; D gene uncertain. Trimming pared 5 bases from V and 2 bases from J, leaving 2 bases between. The CDR3 length is 11 residues. Germline V gene lookup returns CDR1 MNHEY and CDR2 SMNVEV (reference sequence). CDR3 bases: TGTGCCAGCAGTACCACAGATACGCAGTATTTT. Its protein is CASSTTDTQYF.

A few counts support this clonotype. This rearrangement joins TRBV19 to TRBJ1-1; 8 bases agree with TRBD1. The germline V gene encodes CDR1 LNHDA and CDR2 SQIVND (reference sequence). V lost 6 bases to trimming and J lost 4 bases; unmatched junction nucleotides: 1. The CDR3 extends over 12 amino acids. The CDR3 DNA is TGTGCCAGTAGAACAGGGGGCACTGAAGCTTTCTTT. Its translation is CASRTGGTEAFF.

V gene TRBV20-1 combines with J gene TRBJ2-1; D remains ambiguous. CDR3 length: 13 amino acids. From germline, CDR1 is DFQATT and CDR2 SNEGSKA (reference sequence). The V and J ends lost 0 bases and 6 bases respectively, with 9 bases between them. CDR3 region: CSARDTQANEQFF. CDR3 nucleotide sequence: TGCAGTGCTAGAGATACCCAGGCCAATGAGCAGTTCTTC.

CDR3 DNA: TGCGCCAGCAGCTTGGCGGCTAGCGGAGGCAATGAGCAGTTCTTC. It translates to CASSLAASGGNEQFF. V gene TRBV5-1 combines with J gene TRBJ2-1; 7 positions agree with TRBD2. In germline, CDR1 is SGHRS, CDR2 YFSETQ. The ends lost 0 bases at V and 6 bases at J; junction bases unmatched: 6. The CDR3 is 15 amino acids.

The J gene is TRBJ1-6, the V gene TRBV9, with 7 bases fitting TRBD1. The CDR3 covers 17 residues. The ends lost 0 bases at V and 5 bases at J; junction bases unmatched: 8. CDR1 and CDR2 (germline): SGDLS, YYNGEE. CDR3 bases: TGTGCCAGCAGCGTAGGCGAAGGGGGCGCCGATAATTCACCCCTCCACTTT. Translated: CASSVGEGGADNSPLHF. The variable domain in full, completed from reference TRBV9 and TRBJ1-6, reads DSGVTQTPKHLITATGQRVTLRCSPRSGDLSVYWYQQSLDQGLQFLIQYYNGEERAKGNILERFSAQQFPDLHSELNLSSLELGDSALYFCASSVGEGGADNSPLHFGNGTRLTVT.

This clonotype has just a few counts. V is TRBV6-5 and J is TRBJ2-7; TRBD1 is a possible D gene (6 bases). The germline CDR1 and CDR2 sequences are MNHEY and SVGAGI. CDR3 length: 15 amino acids. Trimming shortened V by 2 bases and J by 0 bases, and 11 bases separated the two germline ends. The CDR3 coding sequence is TGTGCCAGCAGTTACCAGGGGATCAGCTCCTACGAGCAGTACTTC. Protein sequence: CASSYQGISSYEQYF.

The J gene is TRBJ2-1, the V gene TRBV7-2, with 10 nucleotides matching TRBD1. Germline-derived CDR1 and CDR2 are SGHTA and FQGNSA. The CDR3 length is 20 residues. The junction had 15 bases not matched to a gene; V was cut back by 4 bases and J by 0 bases. As DNA, the CDR3 is TGTGCCAGCAGCTCCCGGGACAGGGGTACGCGCGGGAGCTCCTACAATGAGCAGTTCTTC. Its translation is CASSSRDRGTRGSSYNEQFF.

J is TRBJ2-1 and V is TRBV15, with D unresolved. The V end was cut by 0 bases, the J end by 10 bases, with 10 bases between. Germline V gene data show CDR1 as LNHNV and CDR2 as YYDKDF (reference sequence). This CDR3 region has 13 residues. The DNA for the CDR3 is TGTGCCACCAGCAGAGATAGGAGTAGGGAGCAGTTCTTC. This translates into CATSRDRSREQFF.

The chain uses TRBV5-4 and TRBJ1-1; TRBD1 is a possible D gene (5 bases). Trimming took 4 bases from V and 1 from J, leaving 20 bases between them. The CDR3 length is 17 residues. Germline loops: CDR1 SGHNT, CDR2 YYREEE (reference sequence). The CDR3 region has the DNA TGTGCCAGCAGCCCCGGGATATGGGGGGACGAGAACACTGAAGCTTTCTTT. As protein: CASSPGIWGDENTEAFF.

There are many counts of this clonotype. J is TRBJ2-7 and V is TRBV12-3 or TRBV12-4, with D perhaps matching TRBD1 (6 bases). V was pared by 6 bases and J by 7 bases, with 19 bases between. This CDR3 has 14 residues. CDR3 in amino acids: CASSGSGQSREQYF. Written as DNA, the CDR3 is TGTGCCAGCAGCGGTTCCGGACAGTCACGGGAGCAGTACTTC.

This clonotype was recorded a few times. V is TRBV4-3 and J is TRBJ2-7, with 13 nucleotides matching TRBD2. Trimming at V came to 4 bases and at J to 4 bases, leaving 13 bases not matched to a gene. Germline loops: CDR1 LGHNA, CDR2 YSLEER. This CDR3 has 18 residues. CDR3 loop: CASSRELAGGPLGYEQYF. The CDR3 DNA follows: TGCGCCAGCAGCCGAGAACTAGCGGGAGGGCCCCTTGGATACGAGCAGTACTTC.

The chain uses TRBV3-1 and TRBJ2-1, with 10 bases that match TRBD1. The CDR3 loop spans 16 amino acids. The V gene's germline CDR1 is LGHDT and CDR2 YNNKEL (reference sequence). V trimming: 3 bases; J trimming: 6 bases; junction bases outside the gene matches: 8. The CDR3, as DNA: TGTGCCAGCAGCCAGTATGGGGACAGGGGCCGCAATGAGCAGTTCTTC. Its translation is CASSQYGDRGRNEQFF.

This clonotype was detected a few times. The CDR3 is CASSPVRDTQYF. Here the CDR3 DNA reads TGTGCCAGCTCACCAGTACGGGATACGCAGTATTTT. This chain links TRBV18 with TRBJ2-3; D remains ambiguous. The CDR3 spans 12 residues. Trimming stripped 2 bases from V and 6 bases from J, with 6 bases between. Per germline, CDR1 KGHSH and CDR2 LQKENI.

This clonotype was counted a few times. The rearrangement uses TRBV9 and TRBJ2-3, with 14 positions matching TRBD2. The length of the CDR3 is 16 residues. Per the germline V gene, CDR1 is SGDLS and CDR2 is YYNGEE. The ends lost 4 bases at V and 6 bases at J; junction bases unmatched: 7. The CDR3 DNA reads as TGTGCCAGCAGCTCCCGACTAGCGGGAGGGACGGATACGCAGTATTTT. This translates into CASSSRLAGGTDTQYF. Looking up the rest from reference TRBV9 and TRBJ2-3 gives the full variable domain: DSGVTQTPKHLITATGQRVTLRCSPRSGDLSVYWYQQSLDQGLQFLIQYYNGEERAKGNILERFSAQQFPDLHSELNLSSLELGDSALYFCASSSRLAGGTDTQYFGPGTRLTVL.

The chain uses TRBV5-1 and TRBJ2-6, with D perhaps given as TRBD1 or TRBD2 (5 bases each). Per the germline V gene, CDR1 is SGHRS and CDR2 is YFSETQ. The CDR3 is 16 residues long. Between the trimmed V and J ends, which lost 0 bases and 4 bases, there was a span of 11 bases. CDR3 nucleotide sequence: TGCGCCAGCAGCTTGGAGGGACCGGGGGGGGCCAACGTCCTGACTTTC. This codes for CASSLEGPGGANVLTF.

This clonotype was counted ten times or more. The chain recombines TRBV5-1 with TRBJ2-1; D perhaps matches TRBD1 (6 bases). Trimming removed 1 base from V and 9 bases from J, with 14 bases in between. The CDR3 contains 14 residues. Germline lookup yields CDR1 SGHRS and CDR2 YFSETQ. The CDR3 bases are TGCGCCAGCAGCTTGTCACAGGGTAAGGGTGAGCAGTTCTTC. This codes for CASSLSQGKGEQFF.

This clonotype has ten or more counts. V is TRBV6-2 or TRBV6-3 and J is TRBJ2-7; 8 positions match TRBD1. There are 21 residues in the CDR3. V lost 2 bases, J lost 2 bases, and 23 bases stayed unmatched. CDR1 MNHEY and CDR2 SVGEGT come from the germline V gene. In nucleotides, the CDR3 is TGTGCCAGCAGTTACAAGAAGACAGGGGCCTTCGGGTACGACTCCCCCTACGAGCAGTACTTC. Protein: CASSYKKTGAFGYDSPYEQYF.

The V gene is TRBV7-9, the J gene TRBJ1-1; D is perhaps TRBD1 (5 bases). Germline lookup yields CDR1 SEHNR and CDR2 FQNEAQ (reference sequence). The CDR3 extends over 12 amino acids. Between the trimmed V and J ends, which lost 10 bases and 3 bases, there was a span of 12 bases. DNA of the CDR3: TGTGCCACCGTACTGGGGGACACTGAAGCTTTCTTT. Protein sequence: CATVLGDTEAFF.

This clonotype has just a few counts. The rearrangement joins TRBV6-5 to TRBJ2-7; 9 bases match TRBD1. This CDR3 is 15 amino acids long. V gave up 4 bases and J gave up 3 bases; unmatched junction bases: 7. CDR1 and CDR2 (germline): MNHEY, SVGAGI. The CDR3 is CASSLGQGSIYEQYF. CDR3 bases: TGTGCCAGCAGTTTGGGACAGGGATCTATCTACGAGCAGTACTTC.

The V gene is TRBV6-1, the J gene TRBJ2-7; tentatively, D is TRBD2 (6 bases). Germline CDR1 MNHNS, CDR2 SASEGT. V lost 4 bases and J 6 bases, leaving 10 bases between the germline ends. The CDR3 has 12 amino acids. The CDR3 DNA reads as TGTGCCAGCAGTGTTGGAGGGCGCGAGCAGTACTTC. Translation: CASSVGGREQYF.

This chain links TRBV6-5 with TRBJ2-3, with 12 bases aligning to TRBD2. Germline V gene data show CDR1 as MNHEY and CDR2 as SVGAGI. The CDR3 covers 16 residues. With V trimmed by 4 bases and J by 2 bases, 4 bases remained unmatched. In DNA, the CDR3 is TGTGCCAGCAGTTCCAGACTAGCGGGAGACACAGATACGCAGTATTTT. It translates to CASSSRLAGDTDTQYF.

This clonotype occurred once. J is TRBJ1-2 and V is TRBV7-8; 8 bases line up with TRBD1. This CDR3 comprises 11 residues. Germline CDR1 reads SGHVS; CDR2 reads FQNEAQ. V lost 6 bases to trimming and J lost 8 bases; unmatched junction nucleotides: 2. This CDR3 is CASSGQGGYTF. CDR3 DNA sequence: TGTGCCAGCAGTGGACAGGGCGGCTACACCTTC.

This chain connects TRBV7-2 to TRBJ2-3; the match to TRBD2 covers 11 bases. Looked up from germline, CDR1 is SGHTA and CDR2 is FQGNSA. This CDR3 has 16 residues. V was clipped by 5 bases and J by 6 bases; unmatched bases: 10. DNA for the CDR3: TGTGCCAGCAGCCCTCGGACTAGCGGGTTGCCCGATACGCAGTATTTT. Amino acid sequence: CASSPRTSGLPDTQYF.